This T cell receptor (beta chain) was recorded in a study of CD8 T cells in ankylosing spondylitis. MiXCR, run by TCRdb on the 5' RACE reads, gives a single entry per CDR3 protein. The table includes under 200,000 distinct CDR3 sequences, roughly 10% detected once. Findings and limits, study-wide: Significant enrichment of disease-linked clones was reportedly seen in matched ankylosing spondylitis synovial fluid. Disease-linked clones had a CD8+ phenotype and relatively low frequency in peripheral blood.

In germline, CDR1 is DFQATT, CDR2 SNEGSKA (reference sequence). The V and J ends lost 3 bases and 0 bases respectively, with 12 bases between them. The CDR3 is 15 amino acids. Worth noting for this clonotype: Its antigen is as yet unknown.

V gene TRBV20-1 combines with J gene TRBJ2-1, with a tentative D call TRBD2 (6 bases). The clonotype originates from a female donor with ankylosing spondylitis or in good health (not recorded which). Sequenced: blood, either unsorted or a sorted T cell fraction (not recorded which). For the CDR3, the DNA is TGCAGTGCTAGTAGCGGAGGAAGCTCCTACAATGAGCAGTTCTTC. This codes for CSASSGGSSYNEQFF.